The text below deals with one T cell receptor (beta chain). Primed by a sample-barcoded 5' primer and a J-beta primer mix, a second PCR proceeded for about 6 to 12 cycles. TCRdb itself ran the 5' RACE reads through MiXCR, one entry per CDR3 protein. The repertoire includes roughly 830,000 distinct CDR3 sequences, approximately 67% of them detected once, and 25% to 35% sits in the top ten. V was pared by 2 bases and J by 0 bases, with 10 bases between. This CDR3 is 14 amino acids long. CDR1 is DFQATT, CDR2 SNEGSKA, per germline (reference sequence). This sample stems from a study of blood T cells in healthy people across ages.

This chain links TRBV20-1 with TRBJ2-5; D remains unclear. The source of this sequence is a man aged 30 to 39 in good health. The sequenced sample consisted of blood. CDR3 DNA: TGCAGTGCTAGAACAGCGCAGTACCAAGAGACCCAGTACTTC. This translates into CSARTAQYQETQYF.